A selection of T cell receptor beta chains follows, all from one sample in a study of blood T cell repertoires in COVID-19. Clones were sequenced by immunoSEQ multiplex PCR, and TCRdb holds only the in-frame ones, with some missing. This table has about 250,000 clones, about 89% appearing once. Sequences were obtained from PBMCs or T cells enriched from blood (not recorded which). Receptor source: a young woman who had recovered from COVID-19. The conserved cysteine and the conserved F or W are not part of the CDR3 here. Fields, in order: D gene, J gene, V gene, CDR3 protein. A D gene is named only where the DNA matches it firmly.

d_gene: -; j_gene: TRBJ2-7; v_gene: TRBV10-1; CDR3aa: ASSDSQGSYEQY
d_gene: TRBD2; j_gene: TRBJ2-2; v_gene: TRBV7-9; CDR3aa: ATPGTTNTGELF
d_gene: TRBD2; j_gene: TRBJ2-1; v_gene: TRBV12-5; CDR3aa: ASGLGLAGSNEQF
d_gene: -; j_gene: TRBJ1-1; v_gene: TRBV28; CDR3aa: ASSLGVNTEAF
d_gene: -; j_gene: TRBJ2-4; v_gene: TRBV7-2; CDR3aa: ASSPYSQTGQNIQY
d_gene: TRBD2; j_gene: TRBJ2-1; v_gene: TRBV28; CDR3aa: ASSFVGLAGGHYNEQF
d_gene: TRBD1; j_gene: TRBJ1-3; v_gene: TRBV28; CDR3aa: ASRGQGLILSGNTIY
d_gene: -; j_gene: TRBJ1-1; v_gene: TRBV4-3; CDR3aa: ASSQAMNTEAF
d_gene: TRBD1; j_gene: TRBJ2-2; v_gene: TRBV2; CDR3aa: ASSRQGANTGELF
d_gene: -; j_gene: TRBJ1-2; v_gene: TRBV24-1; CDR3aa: ATSDQPGKGYGYT
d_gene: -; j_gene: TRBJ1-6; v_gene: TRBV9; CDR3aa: ASSATPTDSSYNSPLH
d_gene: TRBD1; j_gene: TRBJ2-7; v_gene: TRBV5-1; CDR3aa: ASSSNGLDRGSYEQY
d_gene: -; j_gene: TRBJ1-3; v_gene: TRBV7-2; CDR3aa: ASSLRIAGNTIY
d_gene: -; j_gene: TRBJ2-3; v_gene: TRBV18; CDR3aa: ASSPPAGLLDTQY
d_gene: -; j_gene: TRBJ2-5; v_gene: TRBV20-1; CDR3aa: SAPAGETQY
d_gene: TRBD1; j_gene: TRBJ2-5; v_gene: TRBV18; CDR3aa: ASSPTPDRGGQETQY
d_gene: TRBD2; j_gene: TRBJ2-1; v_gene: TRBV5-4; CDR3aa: ASSLGGGGPYNEQF
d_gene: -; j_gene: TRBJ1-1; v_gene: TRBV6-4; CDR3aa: ASSVETGNTEAF
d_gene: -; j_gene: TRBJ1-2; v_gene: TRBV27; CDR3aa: ASSWARGNYGYT
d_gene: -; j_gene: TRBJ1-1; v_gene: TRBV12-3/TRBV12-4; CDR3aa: ASSFSLAEAF
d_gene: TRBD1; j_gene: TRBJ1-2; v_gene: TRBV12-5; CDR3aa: ASVLGQGQGGYT
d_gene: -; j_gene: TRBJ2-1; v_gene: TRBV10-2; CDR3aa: ASFLGWPNEQF
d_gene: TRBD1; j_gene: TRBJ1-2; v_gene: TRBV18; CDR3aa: ASSPDRGMEGYT
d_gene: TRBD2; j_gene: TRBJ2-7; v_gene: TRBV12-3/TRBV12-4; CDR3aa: ASTGAGVYEQY
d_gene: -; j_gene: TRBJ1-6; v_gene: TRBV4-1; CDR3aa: ASSQDSGTIIQNSPLH
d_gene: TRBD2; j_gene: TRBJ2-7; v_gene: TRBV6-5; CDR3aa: ASSPWGLVYEQY
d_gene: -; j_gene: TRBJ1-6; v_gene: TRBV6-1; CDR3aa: ASSEARGSPLH
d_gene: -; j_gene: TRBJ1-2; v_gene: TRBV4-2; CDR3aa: ASSQDQDSLYGYT
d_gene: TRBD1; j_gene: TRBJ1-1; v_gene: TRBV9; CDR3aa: ASSVVTGDNTEAF
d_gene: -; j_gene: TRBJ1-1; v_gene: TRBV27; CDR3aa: ATWSLFEAF
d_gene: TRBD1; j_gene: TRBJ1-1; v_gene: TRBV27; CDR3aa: ASSFRQGQGRNTEAF